The 24 T cell receptor beta chains below come from one sample, sequenced in a study of radiotherapy plus CTLA-4 blockade in lung cancer (dated by TCRdb to 2016 to 2018). The library was prepared using the immunoSEQ multiplex PCR assay. Sourced from immuneACCESS, this table was stored by TCRdb with only in-frame sequences that have V and J called. A share of the clones is absent; for the studies checked, an unresolved V gene accounts for under half, and the remainder has no known explanation. The sample has roughly 93,000 clones on record, 82% of them singletons. The ten largest make up 3% to 4% of the sample. The sample consisted of peripheral blood, taken from a patient treated with radiotherapy plus ipilimumab. The receptors were gathered from a human donor with non-small cell lung cancer who had a partial response to radiotherapy plus ipilimumab.

The J gene is TRBJ2-7, the V gene TRBV7-3; 16 nucleotides align to TRBD2. The CDR3 is made up of 17 amino acids. After removal of 3 bases from V and 10 bases from J, the junction contained 12 bases not matched to a gene. Germline-derived CDR1 and CDR2 are SGHTA and FQGTGA. The CDR3 DNA is TGTGCCAGCAGCTTCGGTCCACCGGGACTAGCGGGAGGGAGCCAGTACTTC. Amino acid sequence: CASSFGPPGLAGGSQYF.

Here the CDR3 DNA reads TGTGCCAGCTCACCACAGGGGCATGGGTCCGGGGAGCTGTTTTTT. Translation: CASSPQGHGSGELFF. V is TRBV18 and J is TRBJ2-2, with D perhaps matching TRBD1 (5 bases). The CDR3 sequence is 15 residues long. The germline V gene encodes CDR1 KGHSH and CDR2 LQKENI. V shed 1 base and J shed 6 bases, with 12 bases lying between them. Filled out from reference TRBV18 and TRBJ2-2, the complete variable domain reads NAGVMQNPRHLVRRRGQEARLRCSPMKGHSHVYWYRQLPEEGLKFMVYLQKENIIDESGMPKERFSAEFPKEGPSILRIQQVVRGDSAAYFCASSPQGHGSGELFFGEGSRLTVL.

This chain connects TRBV2 to TRBJ2-7; the D gene is possibly TRBD1 (5 bases). The germline gives CDR1 SNHLY, CDR2 FYNNEI. Trimming took off 6 bases at V and 2 bases at J, with 5 bases between the two ends. The CDR3 totals 11 residues. CDR3 loop: CASRGAYEQYF. DNA of the CDR3: TGTGCCAGCAGAGGGGCCTACGAGCAGTACTTC.

The V gene is TRBV5-1, the J gene TRBJ2-5; tentatively, D is TRBD2 (5 bases). The V gene lost 4 bases and the J gene lost 2 bases, with 12 bases spanning the gap. CDR1 is SGHRS and CDR2 is YFSETQ in the germline V gene. This CDR3 comprises 14 residues. CDR3 sequence (DNA): TGCGCCAGCAGCGGGAGCCCCGCACAAGAGACCCAGTACTTC. Residues: CASSGSPAQETQYF. Combining the CDR3 with reference TRBV5-1 and TRBJ2-5 gives the whole variable domain KAGVTQTPRYLIKTRGQQVTLSCSPISGHRSVSWYQQTPGQGLQFLFEYFSETQRNKGNFPGRFSGRQFSNSRSEMNVSTLELGDSALYLCASSGSPAQETQYFGPGTRLLVL.

The V and J genes are TRBV5-4 and TRBJ2-3; TRBD2 is a possible D gene (7 bases). CDR3 length: 17 amino acids. Trimming took 8 bases from V and 4 from J, leaving 26 bases between them. Per the germline V gene, CDR1 is SGHNT and CDR2 is YYREEE (reference sequence). CDR3 DNA: TGTGCCAGGCTCACCAGGGGAACAAGGCGGGAGTCAGATACGCAGTATTTT. Amino acids: CARLTRGTRRESDTQYF. The whole variable domain, remainder taken from reference TRBV5-4 and TRBJ2-3, is ETGVTQSPTHLIKTRGQQVTLRCSSQSGHNTVSWYQQALGQGPQFIFQYYREEENGRGNFPPRFSGLQFPNYSSELNVNALELDDSALYLCARLTRGTRRESDTQYFGPGTRLTVL.

The chain couples TRBV7-9 to TRBJ2-6; perhaps TRBD1 as D (6 bases). The V end lost 8 bases, the J end lost 12 bases, and 20 bases lay between the germline ends. The CDR3 length is 14 residues. Per the germline V gene, CDR1 is SEHNR and CDR2 is FQNEAQ (reference sequence). The chain's CDR3 is CASGPIRDNSVLTF. The CDR3 nucleotides read TGTGCCAGCGGGCCGATCCGGGACAATTCCGTCCTGACTTTC.

The chain recombines TRBV29-1 with TRBJ1-3; possibly TRBD1 for D (5 bases). Germline loops: CDR1 SQVTM, CDR2 ANQGSEA. The CDR3 has 13 residues. Trimming removed 3 bases from V and 7 bases from J, with 13 bases in between. The CDR3, as DNA: TGCAGCGTTGATTCGGGGGAGGGTAACACCATATATTTT. It translates to CSVDSGEGNTIYF.

A single count supports this clone. The rearrangement links TRBV2 to TRBJ1-4; TRBD1 is a possible D gene (5 bases). This CDR3 contains 15 residues. V shed 0 bases and J shed 4 bases, with 9 bases lying between them. Germline V gene lookup returns CDR1 SNHLY and CDR2 FYNNEI. The CDR3 loop is CASSEAGRGNEKLFF. The CDR3 nucleotides read TGTGCCAGCAGTGAAGCGGGTAGGGGTAATGAAAAACTGTTTTTT. The whole variable domain, filled in from reference TRBV2 and TRBJ1-4, reads EPEVTQTPSHQVTQMGQEVILRCVPISNHLYFYWYRQILGQKVEFLVSFYNNEISEKSEIFDDQFSVERPDGSNFTLKIRSTKLEDSAMYFCASSEAGRGNEKLFFGSGTQLSVL.

This CDR3 reads CASSTRTSRNEQFF. The CDR3 nucleotides are TGTGCCAGCAGCACCCGGACTAGTAGAAATGAGCAGTTCTTC. The chain recombines TRBV7-2 with TRBJ2-1; TRBD2 aligns across 7 bases. This CDR3 is built from 14 residues. Germline CDR1 and CDR2: SGHTA and FQGNSA. Trimming at V came to 5 bases and at J to 7 bases, leaving 8 bases not matched to a gene.

This clone came up a few times. This chain joins TRBV30 and TRBJ1-1, with D possibly being TRBD1 (5 bases). V was trimmed by 4 bases and J by 5 bases, leaving 14 bases between them. This CDR3 is 13 amino acids long. CDR1 GTSNPN and CDR2 SVGIG come from the germline V gene (reference sequence). The CDR3 sequence is CAWMSGGRTEAFF. The CDR3 DNA reads as TGTGCCTGGATGTCGGGGGGAAGGACTGAAGCTTTCTTT.

The genes are TRBV6-1 and TRBJ1-4, with 8 bases matching TRBD1. CDR1 and CDR2 from the germline V gene are MNHNS and SASEGT. The J segment lost 7 bases and the V segment lost 4 bases, leaving 5 bases of the junction unmatched. The CDR3 covers 14 residues. CDR3 nucleotides: TGTGCCAGCAGTGTTGGACAGGGAGGTGAAAAACTGTTTTTT. Protein: CASSVGQGGEKLFF.

The chain employs TRBV10-3 and TRBJ2-3; D is perhaps TRBD1 (6 bases). Germline CDR1 ENHRY, CDR2 SYGVKD. V was shortened by 6 bases and J by 2 bases, with 18 bases between the two germline ends. CDR3 length: 16 residues. The CDR3 DNA follows: TGTGCCATCAGGAGTATGAGCACAGGGATCACAGATACGCAGTATTTT. Its translation is CAIRSMSTGITDTQYF.

The chain uses TRBV21-1 and TRBJ2-7; the table names TRBD2, a call not compared with the DNA. TRBV21-1 is a pseudogene locus. This CDR3 comprises 16 residues. CDR3 sequence: CASSSGLAGLSYEQYF. DNA of the CDR3: TGTGCCAGCAGCTCAGGACTAGCGGGGCTCTCCTACGAGCAGTACTTC.

This clone was seen only once. The genes are TRBV6-1 and TRBJ1-1, with no clear D. The CDR3 length is 14 residues. Germline lookup yields CDR1 MNHNS and CDR2 SASEGT. Between the trimmed V and J ends, which lost 10 bases and 0 bases, there was a span of 15 bases. CDR3 coding DNA: TGTGCCACCAGCTATCTGGGCCTGAACACTGAAGCTTTCTTT. The encoded protein is CATSYLGLNTEAFF.

The chain uses TRBV11-1 and TRBJ2-1; perhaps TRBD1 as D (6 bases). V was clipped by 5 bases and J by 6 bases, with 20 bases between them. There are 16 residues in the CDR3. Looked up from germline, CDR1 is SGHAT and CDR2 is FQDESV (reference sequence). The CDR3 nucleotides read TGTGCCAGCAGCCTCACGGACAGTGAAGAAGGCAATGAGCAGTTCTTC. Translated: CASSLTDSEEGNEQFF.

J is TRBJ1-3 and V is TRBV30, with 7 bases fitting TRBD1. The V gene's germline CDR1 is GTSNPN and CDR2 SVGIG (reference sequence). The CDR3 has 14 amino acids. V gave up 5 bases and J gave up 4 bases; unmatched junction bases: 8. CDR3 loop: CAWGPTGFGNTIYF. The CDR3, as DNA: TGTGCCTGGGGACCGACAGGGTTCGGAAACACCATATATTTT.

This clone occurred a few times. The J gene is TRBJ1-4, the V gene TRBV14; unclear D gene. Germline V gene sequence: CDR1 SGHDN, CDR2 FVKESK. There are 15 residues in the CDR3. Trimming took off 5 bases at V and 7 bases at J, with 17 bases between the two ends. The CDR3 protein is CASSARTRLGEKLFF. The CDR3 nucleotides read TGTGCCAGCAGCGCAAGGACTCGGCTTGGTGAAAAACTGTTTTTT.

The chain couples TRBV28 to TRBJ1-4, with D uncertain. The germline V and J ends were trimmed by 1 base and 8 bases, with 11 bases remaining between them. CDR1 is MDHEN and CDR2 is SYDVKM in the germline V gene. This CDR3 is built from 14 residues. The CDR3 is CASSLYSGFEKLFF. For the CDR3, the DNA is TGTGCCAGCAGTTTATACAGTGGGTTCGAAAAACTGTTTTTT.

This chain uses TRBV19 with TRBJ2-3, with TRBD2 identical over 9 bases. Unmatched junction bases numbered 3, after V lost 4 bases and J lost 4 bases. Germline CDR1 reads LNHDA; CDR2 reads SQIVND (reference sequence). There are 14 residues in the CDR3. CDR3 loop: CASSTRLAADTQYF. The CDR3 DNA reads TGTGCCAGTAGTACCCGACTAGCGGCAGATACGCAGTATTTT.

The chain employs TRBV15 and TRBJ2-3; D is uncertain. Per the germline V gene, CDR1 is LNHNV and CDR2 is YYDKDF (reference sequence). The V gene lost 0 bases and the J gene lost 3 bases, with 4 bases spanning the gap. The CDR3 contains 13 residues. The DNA for the CDR3 is TGTGCCACCAGCAGAGATGAGACAGATACGCAGTATTTT. It encodes CATSRDETDTQYF.

This clone was counted once. The chain couples TRBV19 to TRBJ2-5; 7 bases are a match to TRBD1. J was trimmed by 5 bases and V by 6 bases; bases with no gene match: 3. The CDR3 totals 12 residues. Germline V gives CDR1 LNHDA, CDR2 SQIVND (reference sequence). CDR3 residues: CASRDRLETQYF. DNA for the CDR3: TGTGCCAGTAGGGACAGGCTCGAGACCCAGTACTTC.

The chain combines TRBV2 with TRBJ2-7, with 8 nucleotides matching TRBD1. This CDR3 contains 13 residues. Germline values: CDR1 SNHLY, CDR2 FYNNEI. J was trimmed by 4 bases and V by 8 bases; bases with no gene match: 7. In DNA, the CDR3 is TGTGCCAGCTTAGGACAGGGTCTATACGAGCAGTACTTC. Residues: CASLGQGLYEQYF.

This clone was found a few times. V and J are TRBV29-1 and TRBJ1-1, with D perhaps matching TRBD1 (5 bases). CDR3 length: 14 amino acids. From germline, CDR1 is SQVTM and CDR2 ANQGSEA. V was clipped by 4 bases and J by 3 bases, with 15 bases between them. The CDR3 protein is CSVAPALRDTEAFF. As DNA, the CDR3 is TGCAGCGTTGCCCCAGCCCTCAGGGACACTGAAGCTTTCTTT.

The table lists this clone with a few counts. This rearrangement joins TRBV6-4 to TRBJ2-1; 8 bases map to TRBD2. Germline assignment: CDR1 MRHNA and CDR2 SNTAGT. This CDR3 comprises 13 residues. V lost 5 bases to trimming and J lost 5 bases; unmatched junction nucleotides: 2. The CDR3 spells CASSYSGNNEQFF. DNA of the CDR3: TGTGCCAGCAGTTATAGCGGGAACAATGAGCAGTTCTTC.